A single sample gave rise to the 21 T cell receptor beta chains below, sequenced in a study of CD8 T cells in Susac syndrome. Random hexamers primed reverse transcription of about 0.5 to 1 ug RNA. Each CDR3 protein gets one entry after TCRdb re-called the immunoSEQ multiplex PCR reads with MiXCR. The repertoire holds some 100,000 distinct CDR3 sequences, with just under 95% as singletons. The sequenced sample was CD8+ T cells from PBMCs. The origin of the receptors is a human donor in good health.

This clonotype was observed a handful of times. This chain connects TRBV5-1 to TRBJ1-2; no reliable D call. V lost 4 bases, J lost 6 bases, and 10 bases lay in between. Per germline, CDR1 SGHRS and CDR2 YFSETQ. This CDR3 has 12 residues. CDR3 in DNA: TGCGCCAGCAGCCGGACCGCTGATGGCTACACCTTC. Translated, it gives CASSRTADGYTF.

The V and J genes are TRBV24-1 and TRBJ1-4; TRBD1 is a possible D gene (5 bases). Germline V gene lookup returns CDR1 KGHDR and CDR2 SFDVKD. The CDR3 covers 14 residues. Between the trimmed V and J ends, which lost 7 bases and 0 bases, there was a span of 8 bases. The CDR3 DNA sequence: TGTGCCACCAGAGGGACTTCAACTAATGAAAAACTGTTTTTT. This codes for CATRGTSTNEKLFF.

The chain uses TRBV5-4 and TRBJ2-7; D is perhaps TRBD1 or TRBD2 (6 bases each). Between the trimmed V and J ends, which lost 4 bases and 0 bases, there was a span of 14 bases. CDR3 length: 15 residues. Germline values: CDR1 SGHNT, CDR2 YYREEE (reference sequence). The CDR3 loop is CASSPEGGPSYEQYF. The CDR3 DNA sequence: TGTGCCAGCAGCCCAGAGGGGGGTCCCTCCTACGAGCAGTACTTC.

The chain carries TRBV4-3 and TRBJ2-2, with TRBD1 identical over 7 bases. CDR3 size: 13 residues. Germline V lookup: CDR1 LGHNA, CDR2 YSLEER. J gave up 6 bases and V 2 bases, and 0 bases lay outside the gene matches. The DNA of the CDR3 is TGCGCCAGCAGCCAACAGGGGGCCGGGGAGCTGTTTTTT. Its protein is CASSQQGAGELFF.

V is TRBV19 and J is TRBJ2-1; D ambiguous. Trimming removed 6 bases from V and 6 bases from J, with 18 bases in between. The CDR3 spans 15 residues. Germline V gives CDR1 LNHDA, CDR2 SQIVND (reference sequence). The CDR3 DNA follows: TGTGCCAGTAGAAATCAGTATACGTGGGGCAATGAGCAGTTCTTC. It yields the protein CASRNQYTWGNEQFF.

CDR3 bases: TGTGCCAGCAGCGACCGGGCCGGGACTAGTTCCCAGTACTTC. It encodes CASSDRAGTSSQYF. The chain joins TRBV7-2 to TRBJ2-5; 8 bases align to TRBD2. Germline lookup yields CDR1 SGHTA and CDR2 FQGNSA. The V and J ends lost 5 bases and 9 bases, in that order; junction bases with no gene match: 11. This CDR3 has 14 residues. The full variable domain, its missing parts supplied by reference TRBV7-2 and TRBJ2-5, is GAGVSQSPSNKVTEKGKDVELRCDPISGHTALYWYRQSLGQGLEFLIYFQGNSAPDKSGLPSDRFSAERTGGSVSTLTIQRTQQEDSAVYLCASSDRAGTSSQYFGPGTRLLVL.

This chain joins TRBV6-2 or TRBV6-3 and TRBJ2-1; 8 bases agree with TRBD2. Trimming at V came to 5 bases and at J to 7 bases, leaving 4 bases not matched to a gene. Germline V gene lookup returns CDR1 MNHEY and CDR2 SVGEGT. The CDR3 extends over 13 amino acids. The CDR3 coding sequence is TGTGCCAGCAGTACGGGAGGGACGAATGAGCAGTTCTTC. This translates into CASSTGGTNEQFF.

The genes are TRBV7-2 and TRBJ2-7; weak D call: TRBD1 (5 bases). The germline V gene encodes CDR1 SGHTA and CDR2 FQGNSA. Between the trimmed V and J ends, which lost 2 bases and 5 bases, there was a span of 13 bases. This CDR3 is built from 14 residues. Here the CDR3 DNA reads TGTGCCAGCAGCTTAAGGCAGGGCGACAACGAGCAGTACTTC. Amino acid sequence: CASSLRQGDNEQYF.

The gene calls are TRBV20-1 and TRBJ1-1; the match to TRBD1 covers 9 bases. With 7 bases clipped from V and 0 bases from J, the junction kept 6 bases outside the gene matches. This CDR3 is 14 amino acids long. The germline CDR1 and CDR2 sequences are DFQATT and SNEGSKA (reference sequence). This chain's CDR3 is CSVRTGVMNTEAFF. CDR3 nucleotides: TGCAGTGTGAGGACAGGGGTCATGAACACTGAAGCTTTCTTT.

The sample holds one count of this clonotype. V and J are TRBV7-9 and TRBJ2-7, with D uncertain. Trimming took off 5 bases at V and 4 bases at J, with 15 bases between the two ends. The CDR3 is 14 amino acids. In germline, CDR1 is SEHNR, CDR2 FQNEAQ (reference sequence). CDR3 nucleotides: TGTGCCAGCAGCCCCGAAAACCAAGAGTACGAGCAGTACTTC. Translation: CASSPENQEYEQYF. Drawing the rest from reference TRBV7-9 and TRBJ2-7, the complete variable domain is DTGVSQNPRHKITKRGQNVTFRCDPISEHNRLYWYRQTLGQGPEFLTYFQNEAQLEKSRLLSDRFSAERPKGSFSTLEIQRTEQGDSAMYLCASSPENQEYEQYFGPGTRLTVT.

The chain recombines TRBV5-1 with TRBJ1-1; D is undetermined. From germline, CDR1 is SGHRS and CDR2 YFSETQ. The V and J ends lost 0 bases and 5 bases respectively, with 11 bases between them. The CDR3 has 14 amino acids. The CDR3 DNA sequence: TGCGCCAGCAGCTTGGTACACGGGGAAACTGAAGCTTTCTTT. Protein sequence: CASSLVHGETEAFF.

This chain connects TRBV9 to TRBJ2-3; the D gene is possibly TRBD2 (6 bases). V lost 0 bases to trimming and J lost 10 bases, with 9 bases between them. Germline CDR1 SGDLS, CDR2 YYNGEE. The CDR3 runs to 12 residues. The CDR3 nucleotides are TGTGCCAGCAGCGTAGGGGGACTGCCGCAGTATTTT. This codes for CASSVGGLPQYF.

The V call is TRBV15, the J call TRBJ2-7, with TRBD2 matching over 7 bases. This CDR3 has 14 residues. With 8 bases clipped from V and 0 bases from J, the junction kept 7 bases outside the gene matches. CDR1 and CDR2 from the germline V gene are LNHNV and YYDKDF (reference sequence). CDR3 coding DNA: TGTGCCACCGCTTTGGGGGGGAGCTCCTACGAGCAGTACTTC. This gives the protein CATALGGSSYEQYF.

The chain uses TRBV5-8 and TRBJ2-7; D not certain. This CDR3 has 15 amino acids. Germline V gene sequence: CDR1 SGHTS, CDR2 YDEGEE. Deletions cut 1 base from V and 0 bases from J, with 11 bases between. The CDR3 sequence: CASSLRRVSSYEQYF. Written as DNA, the CDR3 is TGTGCCAGCAGCTTGCGACGGGTTAGCTCCTACGAGCAGTACTTC.

This chain uses TRBV11-3 with TRBJ1-1, with D uncertain. Trimming took 8 bases from V and 7 from J, leaving 14 bases between them. Looked up from germline, CDR1 is SGHNT and CDR2 is YENEEA. The length of the CDR3 is 12 residues. CDR3 loop: CASRSSSGEAFF. CDR3 nucleotide sequence: TGTGCCAGCCGTTCTTCTTCCGGTGAAGCTTTCTTT.

This clonotype was observed a few times. The rearrangement links TRBV7-9 to TRBJ1-2; D perhaps matches TRBD1 (5 bases). V was pared by 6 bases and J by 3 bases, with 11 bases between. This CDR3 region has 13 residues. Germline V CDR1 and CDR2: SEHNR, FQNEAQ (reference sequence). CDR3 amino acids: CASRGGSDYGYTF. The CDR3 coding sequence is TGTGCCAGCAGGGGGGGGTCCGACTATGGCTACACCTTC.

The CDR3 sequence is CASSIQGDKNIQYF. The CDR3 DNA reads TGTGCCAGCAGCATCCAGGGTGACAAAAACATTCAGTACTTC. The chain joins TRBV7-2 to TRBJ2-4; possible D gene TRBD1, 5 bases. Germline CDR1 SGHTA, CDR2 FQGNSA. V lost 5 bases, J lost 3 bases, and 11 bases lay in between. There are 14 residues in the CDR3.

The J gene is TRBJ2-2, the V gene TRBV4-3; tentative D call: TRBD1 (5 bases). Germline V CDR1 and CDR2: LGHNA, YSLEER. V was clipped by 0 bases and J by 6 bases, with 11 bases between them. The CDR3 is made up of 15 amino acids. In nucleotides, the CDR3 is TGCGCCAGCAGCCAAGACGCAGGGATCGCCGGGGAGCTGTTTTTT. Translated: CASSQDAGIAGELFF.

The chain employs TRBV4-2 and TRBJ2-3; 7 nucleotides align to TRBD2. Per the germline V gene, CDR1 is LGHNA and CDR2 is YNFKEQ. The CDR3 loop spans 16 amino acids. Trimming cost V 1 base and J 5 bases; bases outside gene matches: 9. CDR3 sequence: CASSQVPMGGGDTQYF. The CDR3 DNA reads TGTGCCAGCAGCCAAGTGCCGATGGGGGGGGGAGATACGCAGTATTTT.

This clonotype was detected only once. This sequence joins TRBV19 and TRBJ2-2, with D maybe TRBD2 (6 bases). The CDR3 length is 15 residues. The germline gives CDR1 LNHDA, CDR2 SQIVND (reference sequence). V lost 7 bases, J lost 1 base, and 13 bases lay in between. CDR3 in amino acids: CASTHPGVNTGELFF. CDR3 in DNA: TGTGCCAGTACCCACCCGGGGGTGAACACCGGGGAGCTGTTTTTT.

The genes are TRBV7-2 and TRBJ1-1; TRBD1 matches 7 bases. Unmatched junction bases numbered 20, after V lost 5 bases and J lost 14 bases. This CDR3 region has 15 residues. Germline V CDR1 and CDR2: SGHTA, FQGNSA. The CDR3: CASSLTLTGAPVDFF. The DNA for the CDR3 is TGTGCCAGCAGCCTCACGTTAACAGGGGCGCCGGTCGACTTCTTT.